A selection of T cell receptor beta chains follows, all from one sample in a study of cytomegalovirus exposure and HLA in healthy donors. Sequencing used immunoSEQ multiplex PCR; TCRdb keeps in-frame clones, though not all of them. The sample consists of some 150,000 clones, roughly four fifths of them appearing once. The source material was PBMCs. These TCRs come from a female donor in good health and CMV-seronegative. CDR3s include the opening cysteine and the closing phenylalanine or tryptophan. Fields, in order: D gene, clone size, CDR3 length, J gene, V gene, CDR3 DNA, CDR3 protein. The D gene is left open where the match is weak. The size of a clone is reported for some rows only, either as once, few or many, or as a class for expanded clones.

>TRBD1|once|14|TRBJ1-1|TRBV9
TGTGCCAGCAGCCTCGGACAGGGATCGGCTGAAGCTTTCTTT
CASSLGQGSAEAFF
>.|.|13|TRBJ2-1|TRBV7-8
TGTGCCAGCAGCCCCGGGACCTACAATGAGCAGTTCTTC
CASSPGTYNEQFF
>.|.|13|TRBJ1-2|TRBV5-4
TGTGCCAGCAGCCCCCAGGGGTGGGGTGGCTACACCTTC
CASSPQGWGGYTF
>TRBD1|.|14|TRBJ1-3|TRBV6-5
TGTGCCAGCAGTCGACAGGGGTCCGGAAACACCATATATTTT
CASSRQGSGNTIYF
>TRBD1|.|14|TRBJ2-5|TRBV9
TGTGCCAGCAGCGTAGGGACAGGGGAATCAACCCAGTACTTC
CASSVGTGESTQYF
>.|few|15|TRBJ2-7|TRBV5-1
TGCGCCAGCAGCTTGGTAGGCCCACGGGGGTACGAGCAGTACTTC
CASSLVGPRGYEQYF
>TRBD2|once|14|TRBJ2-1|TRBV11-3
TGTGCCAGCAGCTTAGAGTCTAGCGGCAATGAGCAGTTCTTC
CASSLESSGNEQFF
>.|.|10|TRBJ1-3|TRBV28
TGTGCCACAAGACACCTCACCATATATTTT
CATRHLTIYF
>TRBD1|few|15|TRBJ2-7|TRBV15
TGTGCCACCAGCAGAGCTGGACAGGGCGTAGTCGAGCAGTACTTC
CATSRAGQGVVEQYF
>TRBD1|.|13|TRBJ1-5|TRBV29-1
TGCAGCGTGGGGGGACAGAGCAATCAGCCCCAGCATTTT
CSVGGQSNQPQHF
>.|once|13|TRBJ1-5|TRBV6-5
TGTGCCAGCAGTCTACACAGAGATCAGCCCCAGCATTTT
CASSLHRDQPQHF
>TRBD2|.|13|TRBJ2-1|TRBV5-1
TGCGCCAGCAGCAACCCTAGCGGCAATGAGCAGTTCTTC
CASSNPSGNEQFF
>TRBD1|.|13|TRBJ2-7|TRBV12-5
TGTGCATCAGGGGGCGCCGGAGTTTACGAGCAGTACTTC
CASGGAGVYEQYF
>.|.|13|TRBJ1-1|TRBV6-5
TGTGCCAGCAATCATGGGCAAAACACTGAAGCTTTCTTT
CASNHGQNTEAFF
>.|.|14|TRBJ1-5|TRBV10-3
TGTGCCATCAGTGCAGGGGCCGGCAATCAGCCCCAGCATTTT
CAISAGAGNQPQHF
>TRBD2|.|16|TRBJ2-3|TRBV7-6
TGTGCCAGCAGCAGAGGTAGCGGGACGAATGCAGATACGCAGTATTTT
CASSRGSGTNADTQYF
>.|.|15|TRBJ1-5|TRBV19
TGTGCCAGTAGTATTGGAGGAAATGGCAATCAGCCCCAGCATTTT
CASSIGGNGNQPQHF
>TRBD1|.|16|TRBJ2-6|TRBV10-3
TGTGCCACCACCGGGACAGGGTACTCTGGGGCCAACGTCCTGACTTTC
CATTGTGYSGANVLTF
>.|.|13|TRBJ2-2|TRBV2
TGTGCCAGCAGTTACAGGGTTGCCGGGGAGCTGTTTTTT
CASSYRVAGELFF
>.|.|19|TRBJ1-2|TRBV19
TGTGCCAGTAGTATCCTCACCGGGGGGGGTACTATGATACCCTATGGCTACACCTTC
CASSILTGGGTMIPYGYTF
>TRBD1|.|14|TRBJ1-2|TRBV28
TGTGCCAGCAGCCCGGGACAGGGGGCGCCCGGCTACACCTTC
CASSPGQGAPGYTF
>.|.|15|TRBJ1-1|TRBV5-1
TGCGCCAGCAGCTTGGAGGGGGTAGCTTACACTGAAGCTTTCTTT
CASSLEGVAYTEAFF
>TRBD1|.|15|TRBJ1-2|TRBV27
TGTGCCAGCAGCCCTTGGGCCCGACAGGGCTATGGCTACACCTTC
CASSPWARQGYGYTF
>.|.|13|TRBJ2-3|TRBV7-9
TGTGCCAGCAGCTTGACTGAGGCAGATACGCAGTATTTT
CASSLTEADTQYF
>.|few|13|TRBJ1-1|TRBV7-9
TGTGCCAGCAGCCAGTTTTCGAACACTGAAGCTTTCTTT
CASSQFSNTEAFF
>.|.|18|TRBJ1-5|TRBV5-8
TGTGCCAGCAGCTTGTTAGTCGATTGGGAGTCCGGTCGACAGCCCCAGCATTTT
CASSLLVDWESGRQPQHF
>.|.|15|TRBJ1-2|TRBV18
TGTGCCAGCTCACCACCTGGACTAGGGAGCTATGGCTACACCTTC
CASSPPGLGSYGYTF
>.|.|14|TRBJ1-1|TRBV29-1
TGCAGCGTTGTAGAGGGCAGTAGGATCACTGAAGCTTTCTTT
CSVVEGSRITEAFF
>.|.|13|TRBJ2-7|TRBV5-1
TGCGCCAGCAGCCCTGACTTAAAGTACGAGCAGTACTTC
CASSPDLKYEQYF
>.|.|18|TRBJ2-7|TRBV5-6
TGTGCCAGCAGCTTGGGGGTTAGCGTGCTCCCGATCTCCTACGGGCAGTACTTC
CASSLGVSVLPISYGQYF
>TRBD1|.|14|TRBJ1-6|TRBV6-5
TGTGCCAGCTCCCTGGACAGGGACCCTTCACCCCTCCACTTT
CASSLDRDPSPLHF
>.|.|14|TRBJ2-7|TRBV7-9
TGTGCCAGCAGCCAGGGCCTAAGCTCCTACGAGCAGTACTTC
CASSQGLSSYEQYF
>.|.|15|TRBJ2-1|TRBV5-1
TGCGCCAGCAGCTTAAAAGCGGATACCTACAATGAGCAGTTCTTC
CASSLKADTYNEQFF
>.|.|15|TRBJ1-1|TRBV28
TGTGCCAGCAGTTTACCTTCGGACACCGATTGTAAAGCTTTCTTT
CASSLPSDTDCKAFF
>TRBD2|once|15|TRBJ2-7|TRBV7-6
TGTGCCAGCAGTCAACTAGCGGGAGGGCCGTACGAGCAGTACTTC
CASSQLAGGPYEQYF
>TRBD2|.|15|TRBJ2-3|TRBV7-6
TGTGCCAGCAGCCGGACTAGCGGTAGCACAGATACGCAGTATTTT
CASSRTSGSTDTQYF
>TRBD1|.|14|TRBJ1-1|TRBV5-1
TGCGCCAGCAGCCCGGACAGGGTTAACACTGAAGCTTTCTTT
CASSPDRVNTEAFF
>TRBD1|once|16|TRBJ1-1|TRBV28
TGTGCCAGCAGGGTGGGACAGGACCTTAGTCACACTGAAGCTTTCTTT
CASRVGQDLSHTEAFF
>TRBD2|.|16|TRBJ2-3|TRBV4-2
TGTGCCAGCAGCCAAGAGAGCGGGGGGGCTGGGGGTACGCAGTATTTT
CASSQESGGAGGTQYF
>TRBD2|.|16|TRBJ2-1|TRBV12-5
TGTGCTAGTGGTCCTCGCCTGGGACTAGAATACAATGAGCAGTTCTTC
CASGPRLGLEYNEQFF
>TRBD1|.|16|TRBJ2-5|TRBV27
TGTGCCAGCAGTCTCTCCCGGGGGGACAGGGAAGAGACCCAGTACTTC
CASSLSRGDREETQYF
>TRBD1|.|15|TRBJ2-7|TRBV5-1
TGCGCCAGCAGCTCCGGGACAGGGAATCTCCACGAGCAGTACTTC
CASSSGTGNLHEQYF
>.|.|13|TRBJ1-2|TRBV27
TGTGCCAGCAGTCACCCGGGATACTATGGCTACACCTTC
CASSHPGYYGYTF
>.|.|14|TRBJ2-3|TRBV19
TGTGCCAGTAGTATCTTCCTAGTAACAGATACGCAGTATTTT
CASSIFLVTDTQYF
>.|.|16|TRBJ2-1|TRBV11-1
TGTGCCAGCAGCCCCCCGGTTGGTGTCTCCTACAATGAGCAGTTCTTC
CASSPPVGVSYNEQFF
>.|.|13|TRBJ1-5|TRBV7-8
TGTGCCAGCAGCCCTTCGCCGAGCCAGCCCCAGCATTTT
CASSPSPSQPQHF
>.|.|13|TRBJ1-2|TRBV30
TGTGCCTGGAGTGTTCGGGGGATACGTGGCTACACCTTC
CAWSVRGIRGYTF
>.|.|15|TRBJ2-3|TRBV6-4
TGTGCCAGCAGTGCCACTAGCAGTAGCACAGATACGCAGTATTTT
CASSATSSSTDTQYF
>.|few|15|TRBJ1-4|TRBV7-9
TGTGCCAGCAGCACCCCGGGACAACTTAATGAAAAACTGTTTTTT
CASSTPGQLNEKLFF
>.|.|14|TRBJ2-5|TRBV15
TGTGCCACCAGCAGAGATCGGGGTCAAGAGACCCAGTACTTC
CATSRDRGQETQYF
>.|.|14|TRBJ2-5|TRBV7-2
TGTGCCAGCAGCTTAGACAGCGGGTCTGGGACCCAGTACTTC
CASSLDSGSGTQYF
>TRBD1|.|15|TRBJ2-1|TRBV27
TGTGCCAGCGCCCCGTATCCGTCAGGGGGCTATGAGCAGTTCTTC
CASAPYPSGGYEQFF
>TRBD1|.|13|TRBJ1-1|TRBV6-5
TGTGCCAGCAACCTGATGTTGGACAGGGGTGCTTTCTTT
CASNLMLDRGAFF
>.|.|15|TRBJ1-1|TRBV7-8
TGTGCCAGCAGCTTAGCACGGGGGGCGGACACTGAAGCTTTCTTT
CASSLARGADTEAFF
>.|.|12|TRBJ2-2|TRBV29-1
TGCAGCGTAACCAGGGGATTCGGGGAGCTGTTTTTT
CSVTRGFGELFF